This T cell receptor beta chain is from a study of blood T cells in healthy people across ages. CDR1 is MNHEY and CDR2 is SMNVEV in the germline V gene (reference sequence). CDR3 size: 14 residues. Next came a second PCR, run for about 6 to 11 cycles, which used a sample-barcoded 5' primer along with a J-beta primer mix. TCRdb recomputed calls from the 5' RACE reads with MiXCR, one row per CDR3 protein. The data contain hundreds of thousands of distinct CDR3 sequences, roughly 50% of them singletons. This chain joins TRBV27 and TRBJ2-5, with 7 bases fitting TRBD1. The J call may be in error: the DNA end matches TRBJ2-7 better. This receptor was obtained from a man aged 25 to 45 in good health. The source material was blood. CDR3 loop: CASSPADRVDEQYF. The CDR3 bases are TGTGCCAGCAGTCCTGCCGACAGGGTGGACGAGCAGTACTTC.